The entry that follows covers one TCR beta chain sequence. Antigen specificity is unknown. Use of 60 Vbeta and 13 Jbeta primers characterized the PCR. Profiled with immunoSEQ multiplex PCR; TCRdb holds only in-frame clones, not every one. The table shows some 150,000 clones, with over 60% occurring only once. The sample originates from a study of cytomegalovirus exposure and HLA in healthy donors. Study-wide results and caveats: Because they were indistinguishable, some V segments, including TRBV6-2 and TRBV6-3, were excluded. Based on reports, TCR beta sequences accurately predicted HLA-A and HLA-B alleles for most subjects. Among the most significant clusters, several appeared linked to common viral pathogens in a later analysis. It was confirmed in vitro that three of the CMV-associated chains were specific for CMV antigens.

The ends were cut back, 3 bases at V and 1 base at J, with 7 bases in the middle. CDR3 length: 14 residues. The germline gives CDR1 LGHNT, CDR2 FRNRAP. Sequenced input: PBMCs. This chain joins TRBV12-5 and TRBJ1-5, with D hard to call. The clonotype comes from a man between 40 and 49 years old in good health and CMV-seronegative. CDR3 bases: TGTGCTAGTGGTTTCGGTGTAAGCAATCAGCCCCAGCATTTT. It translates to CASGFGVSNQPQHF.